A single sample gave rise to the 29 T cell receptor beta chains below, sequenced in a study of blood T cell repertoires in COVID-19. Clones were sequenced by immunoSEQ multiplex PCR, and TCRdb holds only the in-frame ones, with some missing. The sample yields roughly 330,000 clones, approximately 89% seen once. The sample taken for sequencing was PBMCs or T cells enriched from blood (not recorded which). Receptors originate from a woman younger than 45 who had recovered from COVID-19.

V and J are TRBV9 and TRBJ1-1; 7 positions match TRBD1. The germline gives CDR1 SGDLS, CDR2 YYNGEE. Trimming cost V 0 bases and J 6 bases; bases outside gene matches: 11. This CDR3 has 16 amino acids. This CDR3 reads CASSVAARQGTAEAFF. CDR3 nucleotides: TGTGCCAGCAGCGTAGCGGCAAGACAGGGTACAGCTGAAGCTTTCTTT.

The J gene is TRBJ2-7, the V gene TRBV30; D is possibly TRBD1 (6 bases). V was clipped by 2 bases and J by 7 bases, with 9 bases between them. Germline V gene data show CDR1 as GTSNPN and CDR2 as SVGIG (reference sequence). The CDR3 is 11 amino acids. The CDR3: CAWSLGGEQYF. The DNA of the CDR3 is TGTGCCTGGAGTTTAGGGGGAGAGCAGTACTTC.

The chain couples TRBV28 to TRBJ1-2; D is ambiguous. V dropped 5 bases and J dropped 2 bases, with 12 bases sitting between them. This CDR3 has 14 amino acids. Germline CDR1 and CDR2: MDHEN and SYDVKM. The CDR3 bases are TGTGCCAGCAGTCCTCCGGGTTCCAACTATGGCTACACCTTC. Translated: CASSPPGSNYGYTF.

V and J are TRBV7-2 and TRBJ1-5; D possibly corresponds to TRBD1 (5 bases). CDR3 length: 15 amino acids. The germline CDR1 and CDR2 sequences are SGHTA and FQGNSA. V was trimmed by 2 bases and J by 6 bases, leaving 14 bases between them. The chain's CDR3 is CASSLSGGIFQPQHF. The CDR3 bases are TGTGCCAGCAGCTTAAGCGGGGGGATCTTTCAGCCCCAGCATTTT.

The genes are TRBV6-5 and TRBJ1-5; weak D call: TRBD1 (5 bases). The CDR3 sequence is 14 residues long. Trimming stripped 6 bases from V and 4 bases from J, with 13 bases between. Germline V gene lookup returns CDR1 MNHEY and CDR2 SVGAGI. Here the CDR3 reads CASSRGHLNQPQHF. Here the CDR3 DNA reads TGTGCCAGCAGCCGCGGACACCTTAATCAGCCCCAGCATTTT.

This chain's CDR3 is CASGTPRVSNEKLFF. CDR3 sequence (DNA): TGTGCCAGCGGAACCCCCCGGGTGTCTAATGAAAAACTGTTTTTT. The chain recombines TRBV2 with TRBJ1-4; D gene unclear. The CDR3 has 15 amino acids. Trimming pared 8 bases from V and 3 bases from J, leaving 16 bases between. Germline CDR1 is SNHLY and CDR2 is FYNNEI. Using reference TRBV2 and TRBJ1-4 for the parts outside the CDR3, the full variable domain is EPEVTQTPSHQVTQMGQEVILRCVPISNHLYFYWYRQILGQKVEFLVSFYNNEISEKSEIFDDQFSVERPDGSNFTLKIRSTKLEDSAMYFCASGTPRVSNEKLFFGSGTQLSVL.

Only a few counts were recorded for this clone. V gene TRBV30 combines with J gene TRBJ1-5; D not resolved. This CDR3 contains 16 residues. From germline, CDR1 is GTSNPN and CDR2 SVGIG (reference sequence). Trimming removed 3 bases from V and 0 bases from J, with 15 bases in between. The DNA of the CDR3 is TGTGCCTGGAGCTCCCCATGGGCATTTAGCAATCAGCCCCAGCATTTT. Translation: CAWSSPWAFSNQPQHF. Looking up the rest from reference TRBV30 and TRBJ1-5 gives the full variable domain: SQTIHQWPATLVQPVGSPLSLECTVEGTSNPNLYWYRQAAGRGLQLLFYSVGIGQISSEVPQNLSASRPQDRQFILSSKKLLLSDSGFYLCAWSSPWAFSNQPQHFGDGTRLSIL.

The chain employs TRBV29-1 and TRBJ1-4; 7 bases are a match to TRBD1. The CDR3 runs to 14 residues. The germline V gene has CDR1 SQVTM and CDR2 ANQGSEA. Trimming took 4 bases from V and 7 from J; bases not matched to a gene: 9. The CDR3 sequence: CSVVVRAGGEKLFF. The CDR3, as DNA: TGCAGCGTTGTAGTGAGGGCAGGGGGTGAAAAACTGTTTTTT.

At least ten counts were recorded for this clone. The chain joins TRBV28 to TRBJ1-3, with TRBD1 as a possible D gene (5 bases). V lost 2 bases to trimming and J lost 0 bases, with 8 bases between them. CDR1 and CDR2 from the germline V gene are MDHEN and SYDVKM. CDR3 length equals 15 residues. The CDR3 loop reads CASSLIDSSGNTIYF. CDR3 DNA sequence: TGTGCCAGCAGTTTAATAGACAGCTCTGGAAACACCATATATTTT.

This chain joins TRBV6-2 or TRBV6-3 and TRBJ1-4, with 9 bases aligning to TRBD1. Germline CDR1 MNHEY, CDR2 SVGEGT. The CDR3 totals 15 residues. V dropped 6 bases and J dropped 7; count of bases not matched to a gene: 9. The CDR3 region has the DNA TGTGCCAGCAGCGACCCGGGACAGGGTCGTGAAAAACTGTTTTTT. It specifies CASSDPGQGREKLFF.

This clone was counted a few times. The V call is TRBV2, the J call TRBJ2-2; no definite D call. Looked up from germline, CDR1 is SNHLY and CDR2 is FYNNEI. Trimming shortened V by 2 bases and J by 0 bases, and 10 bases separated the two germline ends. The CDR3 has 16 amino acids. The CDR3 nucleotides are TGTGCCAGCAGTGAATGGCTGGCAGCGAACACCGGGGAGCTGTTTTTT. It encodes CASSEWLAANTGELFF.

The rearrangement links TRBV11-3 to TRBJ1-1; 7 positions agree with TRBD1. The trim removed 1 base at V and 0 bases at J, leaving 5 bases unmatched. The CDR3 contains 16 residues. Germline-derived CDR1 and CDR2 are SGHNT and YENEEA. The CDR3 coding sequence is TGTGCCAGCAGCTTAGGTACAGGGGAAATGAACACTGAAGCTTTCTTT. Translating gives CASSLGTGEMNTEAFF.

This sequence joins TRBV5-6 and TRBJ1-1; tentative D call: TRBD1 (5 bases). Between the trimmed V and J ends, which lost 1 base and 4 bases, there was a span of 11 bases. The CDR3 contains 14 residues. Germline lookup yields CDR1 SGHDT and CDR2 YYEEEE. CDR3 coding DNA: TGTGCCAGCAGCTTGACAGGCGTCGCCACTGAAGCTTTCTTT. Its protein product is CASSLTGVATEAFF.

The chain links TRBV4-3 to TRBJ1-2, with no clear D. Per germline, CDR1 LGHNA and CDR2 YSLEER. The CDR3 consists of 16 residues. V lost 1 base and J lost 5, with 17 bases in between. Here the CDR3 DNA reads TGCGCCAGCAGCCAAGTTTCAGGAGGGATTAATTATGGCTACACCTTC. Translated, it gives CASSQVSGGINYGYTF.

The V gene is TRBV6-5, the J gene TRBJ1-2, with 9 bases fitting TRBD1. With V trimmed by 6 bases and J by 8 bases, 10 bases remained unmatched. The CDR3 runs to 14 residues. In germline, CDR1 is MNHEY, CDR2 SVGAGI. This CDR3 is CASRETGGKDGYTF. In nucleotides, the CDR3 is TGTGCCAGCAGAGAGACAGGGGGGAAGGACGGCTACACCTTC.

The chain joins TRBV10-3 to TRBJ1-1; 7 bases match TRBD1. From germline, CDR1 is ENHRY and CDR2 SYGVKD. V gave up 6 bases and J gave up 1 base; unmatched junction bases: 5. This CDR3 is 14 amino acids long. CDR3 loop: CAIRQGNRNTEAFF. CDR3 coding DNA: TGTGCCATCAGACAGGGGAATAGGAACACTGAAGCTTTCTTT.

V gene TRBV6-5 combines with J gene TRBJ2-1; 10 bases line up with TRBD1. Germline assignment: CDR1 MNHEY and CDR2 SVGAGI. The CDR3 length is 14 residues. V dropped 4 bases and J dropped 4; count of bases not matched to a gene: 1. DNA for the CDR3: TGTGCCAGCAGTTCGGACAGGGGGTACAATGAGCAGTTCTTC. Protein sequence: CASSSDRGYNEQFF.

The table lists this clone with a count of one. In DNA, the CDR3 is TGTGCCAGCAGTTCGGACAGGGGGCAGACAAAACTGTTTTTT. Translation gives CASSSDRGQTKLFF. This chain links TRBV6-5 with TRBJ1-4; 11 bases match TRBD1. Germline CDR1 is MNHEY and CDR2 is SVGAGI. CDR3 length equals 14 residues. The junction had 5 bases not matched to a gene; V was cut back by 4 bases and J by 10 bases.

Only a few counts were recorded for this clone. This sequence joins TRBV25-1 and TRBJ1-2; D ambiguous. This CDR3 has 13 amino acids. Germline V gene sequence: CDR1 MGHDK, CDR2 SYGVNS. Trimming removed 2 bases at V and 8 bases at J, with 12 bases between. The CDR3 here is CASSEGGLGGYTF. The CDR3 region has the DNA TGTGCCAGCAGTGAAGGAGGCCTTGGAGGCTACACCTTC.

The CDR3, as DNA: TGTGCCAGCAGCGAACAGACCGGGACTCCAACGATTACGCAGTATTTT. It codes for CASSEQTGTPTITQYF. V usage is TRBV28 and J usage is TRBJ2-3; a weak D match, TRBD2 (6 bases). Germline V gives CDR1 MDHEN, CDR2 SYDVKM. This CDR3 has 16 residues. V lost 6 bases, J lost 8 bases, and 24 bases lay in between.

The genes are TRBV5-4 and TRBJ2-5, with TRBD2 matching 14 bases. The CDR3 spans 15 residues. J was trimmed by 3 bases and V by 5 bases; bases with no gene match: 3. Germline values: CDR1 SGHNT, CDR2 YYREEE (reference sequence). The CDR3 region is CASSSTSGGEETQYF. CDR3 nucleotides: TGTGCCAGCAGTTCGACTAGCGGGGGGGAAGAGACCCAGTACTTC.

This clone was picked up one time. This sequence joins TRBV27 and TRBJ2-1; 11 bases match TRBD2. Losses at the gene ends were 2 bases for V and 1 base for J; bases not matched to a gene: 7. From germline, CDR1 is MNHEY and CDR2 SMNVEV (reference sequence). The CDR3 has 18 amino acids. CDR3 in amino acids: CASSLGLAGGPSYNEQFF. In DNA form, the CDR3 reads TGTGCCAGCAGTTTAGGGCTAGCGGGGGGACCATCCTACAATGAGCAGTTCTTC.

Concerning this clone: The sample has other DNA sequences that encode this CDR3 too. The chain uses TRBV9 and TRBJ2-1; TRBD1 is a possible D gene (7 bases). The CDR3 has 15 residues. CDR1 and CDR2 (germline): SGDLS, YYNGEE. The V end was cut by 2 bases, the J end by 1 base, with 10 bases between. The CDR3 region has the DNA TGTGCCAGCAGCGTGGAGGGGGCATCCTACAATGAGCAGTTCTTC. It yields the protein CASSVEGASYNEQFF.

The CDR3 is CAISVSGDETGELFF. In nucleotides, the CDR3 is TGTGCCATCAGTGTATCGGGGGATGAAACCGGGGAGCTGTTTTTT. The chain joins TRBV10-3 to TRBJ2-2; perhaps TRBD2 as D (6 bases). Trimming removed 4 bases from V and 5 bases from J, with 14 bases in between. CDR3 size: 15 residues. Germline V lookup: CDR1 ENHRY, CDR2 SYGVKD.

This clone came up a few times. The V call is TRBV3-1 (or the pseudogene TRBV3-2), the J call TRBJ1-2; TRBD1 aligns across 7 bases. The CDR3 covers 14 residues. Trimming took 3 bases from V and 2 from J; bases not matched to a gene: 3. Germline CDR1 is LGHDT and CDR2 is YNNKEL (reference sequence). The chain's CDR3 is CASSHTGANYGYTF. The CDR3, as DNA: TGTGCCAGCAGCCACACAGGGGCGAACTATGGCTACACCTTC.

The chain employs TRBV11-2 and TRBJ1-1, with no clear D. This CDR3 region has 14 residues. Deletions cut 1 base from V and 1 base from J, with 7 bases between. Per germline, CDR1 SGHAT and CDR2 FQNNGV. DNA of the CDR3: TGTGCCAGCAGCTTAGGCGGTCGGAACACTGAAGCTTTCTTT. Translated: CASSLGGRNTEAFF.

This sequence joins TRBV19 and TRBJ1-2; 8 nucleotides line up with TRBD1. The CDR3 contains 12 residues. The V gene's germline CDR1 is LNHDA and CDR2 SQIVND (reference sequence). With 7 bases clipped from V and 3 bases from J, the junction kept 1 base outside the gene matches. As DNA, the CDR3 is TGTGCCAGTAAGACAGGGGACTATGGCTACACCTTC. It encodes CASKTGDYGYTF. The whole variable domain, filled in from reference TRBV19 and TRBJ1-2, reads DGGITQSPKYLFRKEGQNVTLSCEQNLNHDAMYWYRQDPGQGLRLIYYSQIVNDFQKGDIAEGYSVSREKKESFPLTVTSAQKNPTAFYLCASKTGDYGYTFGSGTRLTVV.

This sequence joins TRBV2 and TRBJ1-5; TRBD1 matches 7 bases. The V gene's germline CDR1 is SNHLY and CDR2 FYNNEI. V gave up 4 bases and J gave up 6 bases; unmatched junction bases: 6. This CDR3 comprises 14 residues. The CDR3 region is CASSARGLSQPQHF. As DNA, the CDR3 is TGTGCCAGCAGTGCAAGGGGGCTCAGTCAGCCCCAGCATTTT.

CDR3 residues: CASSPQGYINEQFF. CDR3 coding DNA: TGTGCCAGCAGTCCACAGGGGTACATCAATGAGCAGTTCTTC. This sequence joins TRBV27 and TRBJ2-1; the match to TRBD1 covers 7 bases. The CDR3 extends over 14 amino acids. V trimming: 5 bases; J trimming: 6 bases; junction bases outside the gene matches: 7. CDR1 and CDR2 (germline): MNHEY, SMNVEV (reference sequence).